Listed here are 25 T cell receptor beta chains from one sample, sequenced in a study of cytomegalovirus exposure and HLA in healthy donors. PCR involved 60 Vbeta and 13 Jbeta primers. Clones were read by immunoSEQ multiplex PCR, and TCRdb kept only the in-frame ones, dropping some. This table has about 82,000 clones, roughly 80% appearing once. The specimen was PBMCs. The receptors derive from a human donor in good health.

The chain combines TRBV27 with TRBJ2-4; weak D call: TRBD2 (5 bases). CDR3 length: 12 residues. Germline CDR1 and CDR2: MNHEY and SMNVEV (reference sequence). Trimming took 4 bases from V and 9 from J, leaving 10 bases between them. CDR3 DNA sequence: TGTGCCAGCAGTTACATAGGAGGCATTCAGTACTTC. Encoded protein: CASSYIGGIQYF.

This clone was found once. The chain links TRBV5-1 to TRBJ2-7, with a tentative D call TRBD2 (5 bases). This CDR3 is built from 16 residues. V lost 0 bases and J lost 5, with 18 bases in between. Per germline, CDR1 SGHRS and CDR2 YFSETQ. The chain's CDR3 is CASSLGVDFRSHEQYF. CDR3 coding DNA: TGCGCCAGCAGCTTGGGGGTGGACTTTAGGTCCCACGAGCAGTACTTC. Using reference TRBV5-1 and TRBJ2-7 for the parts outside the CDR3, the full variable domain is KAGVTQTPRYLIKTRGQQVTLSCSPISGHRSVSWYQQTPGQGLQFLFEYFSETQRNKGNFPGRFSGRQFSNSRSEMNVSTLELGDSALYLCASSLGVDFRSHEQYFGPGTRLTVT.

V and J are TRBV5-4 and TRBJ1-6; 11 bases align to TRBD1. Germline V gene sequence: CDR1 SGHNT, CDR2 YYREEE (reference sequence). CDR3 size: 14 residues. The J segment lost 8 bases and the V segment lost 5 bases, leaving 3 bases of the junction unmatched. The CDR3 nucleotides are TGTGCCAGCAGGCGGGACAGGGGGGATTCACCCCTCCACTTT. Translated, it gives CASRRDRGDSPLHF.

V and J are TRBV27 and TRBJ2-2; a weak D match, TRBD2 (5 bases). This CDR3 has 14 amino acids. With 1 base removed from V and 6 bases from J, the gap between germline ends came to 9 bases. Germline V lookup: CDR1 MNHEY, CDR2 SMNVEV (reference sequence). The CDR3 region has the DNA TGTGCCAGCAGTTTATTTTCCGGGGCCGGGGAGCTGTTTTTT. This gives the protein CASSLFSGAGELFF.

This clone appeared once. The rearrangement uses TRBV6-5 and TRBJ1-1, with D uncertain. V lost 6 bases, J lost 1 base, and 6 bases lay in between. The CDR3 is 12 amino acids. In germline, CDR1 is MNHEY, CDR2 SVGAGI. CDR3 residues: CASSPGNTEAFF. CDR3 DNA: TGTGCCAGCAGCCCCGGGAACACTGAAGCTTTCTTT.

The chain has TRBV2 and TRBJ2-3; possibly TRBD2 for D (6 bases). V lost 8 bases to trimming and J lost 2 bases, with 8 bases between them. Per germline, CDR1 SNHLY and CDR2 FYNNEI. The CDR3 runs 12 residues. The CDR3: CASGTVTDTQYF. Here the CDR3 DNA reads TGTGCCAGCGGGACTGTCACAGATACGCAGTATTTT.

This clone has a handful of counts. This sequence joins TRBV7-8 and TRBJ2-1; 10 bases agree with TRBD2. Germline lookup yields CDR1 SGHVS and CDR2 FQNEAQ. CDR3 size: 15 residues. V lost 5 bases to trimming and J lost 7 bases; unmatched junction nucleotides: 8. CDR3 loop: CASSLERGGRNEQFF. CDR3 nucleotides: TGTGCCAGCAGCCTAGAGCGGGGGGGCCGGAATGAGCAGTTCTTC.

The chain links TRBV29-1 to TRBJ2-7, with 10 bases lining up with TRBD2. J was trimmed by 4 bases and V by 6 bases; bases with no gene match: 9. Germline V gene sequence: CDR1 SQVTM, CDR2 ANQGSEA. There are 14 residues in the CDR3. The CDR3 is CSVVVSGGLYEQYF. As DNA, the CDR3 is TGCAGCGTCGTGGTTAGCGGGGGGTTGTACGAGCAGTACTTC.

CDR3 loop: CASSQDKGGLPRGYTF. The CDR3 nucleotides read TGCGCCAGCAGCCAAGATAAGGGAGGTTTGCCTAGGGGCTACACCTTC. V and J are TRBV4-3 and TRBJ1-2; D is ambiguous. V was clipped by 0 bases and J by 8 bases, with 19 bases between them. Germline V gene sequence: CDR1 LGHNA, CDR2 YSLEER. The CDR3 spans 16 residues.

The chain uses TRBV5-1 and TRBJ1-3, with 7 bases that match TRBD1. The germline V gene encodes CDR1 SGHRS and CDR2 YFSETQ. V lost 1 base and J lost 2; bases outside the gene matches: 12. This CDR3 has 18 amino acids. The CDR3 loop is CASSLTGMAGGAGNTIYF. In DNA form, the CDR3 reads TGCGCCAGCAGCTTGACCGGCATGGCAGGGGGTGCTGGAAACACCATATATTTT.

For the CDR3, the DNA is TGTGCCAGCAGTTCCTCGGGAGCAGATACGCAGTATTTT. Translated, it gives CASSSSGADTQYF. The V gene is TRBV7-9, the J gene TRBJ2-3, with TRBD2 as a possible D gene (6 bases). This CDR3 contains 13 residues. V lost 6 bases and J lost 4, with 11 bases in between. Looked up from germline, CDR1 is SEHNR and CDR2 is FQNEAQ (reference sequence).

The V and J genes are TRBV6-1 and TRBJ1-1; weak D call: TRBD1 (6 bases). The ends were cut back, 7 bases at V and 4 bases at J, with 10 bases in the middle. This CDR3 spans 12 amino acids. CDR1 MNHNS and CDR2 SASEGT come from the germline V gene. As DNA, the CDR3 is TGTGCCAGCATTAACAGGGCCACTGAAGCTTTCTTT. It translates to CASINRATEAFF.

The CDR3 is CASSQGMNTEAFF. The CDR3 coding sequence is TGTGCCAGCAGCCAGGGGATGAACACTGAAGCTTTCTTT. The chain has TRBV13 and TRBJ1-1, with D perhaps TRBD1 (6 bases). The germline V gene has CDR1 PRHDT and CDR2 FYEKMQ (reference sequence). This CDR3 contains 13 residues. Trimming took off 5 bases at V and 0 bases at J, with 7 bases between the two ends.

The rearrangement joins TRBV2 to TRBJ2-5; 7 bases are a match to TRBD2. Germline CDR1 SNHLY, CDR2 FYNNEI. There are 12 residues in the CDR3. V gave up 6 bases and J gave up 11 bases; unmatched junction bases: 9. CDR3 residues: CASSAWGGEQYF. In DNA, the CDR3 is TGTGCCAGCAGCGCTTGGGGGGGAGAGCAGTACTTC. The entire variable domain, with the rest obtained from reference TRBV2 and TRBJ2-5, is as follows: EPEVTQTPSHQVTQMGQEVILRCVPISNHLYFYWYRQILGQKVEFLVSFYNNEISEKSEIFDDQFSVERPDGSNFTLKIRSTKLEDSAMYFCASSAWGGEQYFGPGTRLLVL.

CDR3 loop: CASSQEMAGGSGNTIYF. The DNA for the CDR3 is TGCGCCAGCAGCCAAGAGATGGCGGGAGGTTCTGGAAACACCATATATTTT. This sequence joins TRBV4-3 and TRBJ1-3; no reliable D call. With 0 bases removed from V and 1 base from J, the gap between germline ends came to 13 bases. CDR3 size: 17 residues. Germline CDR1 is LGHNA and CDR2 is YSLEER.

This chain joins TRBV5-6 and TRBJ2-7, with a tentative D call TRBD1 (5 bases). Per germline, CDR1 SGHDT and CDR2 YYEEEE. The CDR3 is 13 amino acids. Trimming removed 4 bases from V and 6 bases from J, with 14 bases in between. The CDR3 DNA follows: TGTGCCAGCAGCCCCCGAAGGGGTCGCGAGCAGTACTTC. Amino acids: CASSPRRGREQYF.

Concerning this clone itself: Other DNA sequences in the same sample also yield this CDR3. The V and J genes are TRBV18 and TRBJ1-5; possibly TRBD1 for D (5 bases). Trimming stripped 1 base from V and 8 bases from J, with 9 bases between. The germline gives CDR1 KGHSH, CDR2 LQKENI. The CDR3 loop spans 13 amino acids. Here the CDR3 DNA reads TGTGCCAGCTCACCACAGGGAGGGGAGCCCCAGCATTTT. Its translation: CASSPQGGEPQHF.

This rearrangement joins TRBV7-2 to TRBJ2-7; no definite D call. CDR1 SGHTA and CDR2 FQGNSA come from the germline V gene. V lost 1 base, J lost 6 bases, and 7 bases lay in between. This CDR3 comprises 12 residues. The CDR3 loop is CASSLVRSEQYF. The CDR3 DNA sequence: TGTGCCAGCAGCTTAGTCAGAAGCGAGCAGTACTTC.

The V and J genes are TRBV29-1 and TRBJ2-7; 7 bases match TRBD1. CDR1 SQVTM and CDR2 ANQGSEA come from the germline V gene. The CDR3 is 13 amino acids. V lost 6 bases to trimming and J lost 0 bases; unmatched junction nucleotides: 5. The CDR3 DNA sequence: TGCAGCGTCCGGGACAGTCGCTCCTACGAGCAGTACTTC. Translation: CSVRDSRSYEQYF.

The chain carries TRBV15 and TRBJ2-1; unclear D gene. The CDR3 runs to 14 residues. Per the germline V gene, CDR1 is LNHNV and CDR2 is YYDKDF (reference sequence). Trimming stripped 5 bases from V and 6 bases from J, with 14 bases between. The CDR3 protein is CATSGGPPRNEQFF. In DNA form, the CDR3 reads TGTGCCACCAGCGGTGGCCCCCCCCGCAATGAGCAGTTCTTC.

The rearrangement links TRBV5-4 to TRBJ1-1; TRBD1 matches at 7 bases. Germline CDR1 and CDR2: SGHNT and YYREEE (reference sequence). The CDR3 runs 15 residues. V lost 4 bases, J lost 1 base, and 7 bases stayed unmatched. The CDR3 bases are TGTGCCAGCAGCCCGGGACAGTATAAGAACACTGAAGCTTTCTTT. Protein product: CASSPGQYKNTEAFF.

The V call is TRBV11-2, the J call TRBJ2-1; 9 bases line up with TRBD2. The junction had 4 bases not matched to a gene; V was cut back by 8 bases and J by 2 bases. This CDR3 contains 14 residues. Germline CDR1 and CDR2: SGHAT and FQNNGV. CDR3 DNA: TGTGCCAGCGGGGCTAGCGGGGCCTACAATGAGCAGTTCTTC. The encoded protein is CASGASGAYNEQFF.

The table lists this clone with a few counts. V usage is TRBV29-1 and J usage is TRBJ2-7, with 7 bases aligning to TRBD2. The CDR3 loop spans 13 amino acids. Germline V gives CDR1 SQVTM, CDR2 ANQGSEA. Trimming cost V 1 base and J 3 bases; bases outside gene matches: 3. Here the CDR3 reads CSVEGGGDYEQYF. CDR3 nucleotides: TGCAGCGTTGAAGGGGGAGGGGACTACGAGCAGTACTTC.

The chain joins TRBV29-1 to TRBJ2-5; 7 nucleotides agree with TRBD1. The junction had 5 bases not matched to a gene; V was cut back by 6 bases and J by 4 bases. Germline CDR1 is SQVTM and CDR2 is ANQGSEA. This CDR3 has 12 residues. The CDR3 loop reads CSVVRGSETQYF. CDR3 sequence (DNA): TGCAGCGTCGTCAGGGGGTCAGAGACCCAGTACTTC.

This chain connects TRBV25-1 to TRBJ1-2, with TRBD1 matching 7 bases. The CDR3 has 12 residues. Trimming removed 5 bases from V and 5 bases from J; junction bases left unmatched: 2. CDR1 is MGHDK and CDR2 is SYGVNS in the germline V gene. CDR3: CASSRQGYGYTF. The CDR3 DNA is TGTGCCAGCAGTAGACAGGGTTATGGCTACACCTTC.